This T cell receptor (beta chain) was found in a study of regulatory T cells in long-lasting Graves disease. This clonotype was recorded at least ten times. Antigen unknown. Whole-study results and caveats: Shared public clonotypes totalled over 2,500 in persistent patients, compared with about 970 in new patients.

Sequencing libraries for TCR beta were prepared with iRepertoire HTBI primers and Arm-PCR of CDR3 regions. One entry per CDR3 protein results from TCRdb running MiXCR on the multiplex PCR reads. This table has roughly 610,000 distinct CDR3 sequences, roughly 16% appearing once. Time point noted: newly diagnosed GD, antithyroid drugs for less than 3 months. The TCR library used RNA extracted from PBMCs. The authors drew patients from an endocrinology department in Xi'an, China. Deletions cut 4 bases from V and 3 bases from J, with 10 bases between. Germline-derived CDR1 and CDR2 are SQVTM and ANQGSEA. This CDR3 region has 12 residues. These data are also associated with another study on T cells in Graves' hyperthyroidism and ophthalmopathy. That study reports: Exclusion criteria comprised uncontrolled infection, other autoimmune disease, pregnancy or lactation. HTBI primers were used for first-round RT-PCR of the TCR CDR3.

The chain combines TRBV29-1 with TRBJ2-7, with D uncertain. The clonotype was recovered from a man younger than 30 with Graves disease. This material consisted of peripheral blood mononuclear cells (PBMCs), taken at new diagnosis, from a patient treated with antithyroid drugs. CDR3 bases: TGCAGCGTTGTTGGTCAGTACTACGAGCAGTACTTC. As protein: CSVVGQYYEQYF.